This T cell receptor beta chain was found in a study of blood T cell repertoires in COVID-19. V was pared by 6 bases and J by 7 bases, with 14 bases between. The germline gives CDR1 MRHNA, CDR2 SNTAGT. CDR3 size: 13 residues. Using immunoSEQ multiplex PCR, the repertoire was profiled, and TCRdb retains in-frame clones only, with some absent. The sample yields about 93,000 clones, around 90% seen once. Seattle cases were enrolled at active infection and followed longitudinally. The clonotype was recovered from a man aged 60 to 69 with COVID-19, enrolled during active disease. This rearrangement joins TRBV6-4 to TRBJ2-3; a possible D gene is TRBD2 (5 bases). Sequenced material: peripheral blood. The DNA of the CDR3 is TGTGCCAGCAGCCAATTCCCGGGGAATACGCAGTATTTT. Residues: CASSQFPGNTQYF.